Shown below are 10 T cell receptor beta chains from a single sample sequenced in a study of blood T cell repertoires in COVID-19. Using immunoSEQ multiplex PCR, the repertoire was profiled, and TCRdb retains in-frame clones only, with some absent. This table has roughly 150,000 clones, about four fifths appearing once. The sample taken for sequencing was peripheral blood. Receptors originate from a man aged 55-75 years with acute or convalescent COVID-19.

Here the CDR3 reads CASSPRQGPSYGYTF. CDR3 bases: TGTGCCAGCTCACCTCGGCAGGGTCCTTCCTATGGCTACACCTTC. The rearrangement joins TRBV18 to TRBJ1-2; tentatively, D is TRBD1 (5 bases). Trimming left V 3 bases short and J 4 bases short, with 15 bases between. This CDR3 comprises 15 residues. Germline V gives CDR1 KGHSH, CDR2 LQKENI.

V is TRBV7-8 and J is TRBJ2-7; TRBD1 agrees at 9 bases. The J segment lost 2 bases and the V segment lost 6 bases, leaving 2 bases of the junction unmatched. CDR1 and CDR2 from the germline V gene are SGHVS and FQNEAQ. The CDR3 loop spans 13 amino acids. DNA of the CDR3: TGTGCCAGCAGAGGACAGGGGACCTACGAGCAGTACTTC. Translating it yields CASRGQGTYEQYF.

V usage is TRBV28 and J usage is TRBJ2-5, with D possibly being TRBD2 (7 bases). Germline V CDR1 and CDR2: MDHEN, SYDVKM. The CDR3 totals 13 residues. V lost 3 bases and J lost 7, with 12 bases in between. The CDR3 DNA follows: TGTGCCAGCAGTTTCGCGGGGGCGCGGACCCAGTACTTC. Its translation: CASSFAGARTQYF. The whole variable domain, filled in from reference TRBV28 and TRBJ2-5, reads DVKVTQSSRYLVKRTGEKVFLECVQDMDHENMFWYRQDPGLGLRLIYFSYDVKMKEKGDIPEGYSVSREKKERFSLILESASTNQTSMYLCASSFAGARTQYFGPGTRLLVL.

The chain is built from TRBV18 and TRBJ2-7; possibly TRBD1 for D (5 bases). The germline gives CDR1 KGHSH, CDR2 LQKENI. CDR3 length: 14 residues. Trimming left V 3 bases short and J 4 bases short, with 13 bases between. This CDR3 is CASSPMDKGYEQYF. The CDR3 nucleotides read TGTGCCAGCTCACCGATGGACAAGGGATACGAGCAGTACTTC.

This clone was counted a single time. The chain combines TRBV29-1 with TRBJ2-7, with D perhaps matching TRBD1 (5 bases). The V gene's germline CDR1 is SQVTM and CDR2 ANQGSEA. The CDR3 covers 15 residues. Between the trimmed V and J ends, which lost 2 bases and 1 base, there was a span of 15 bases. The CDR3 DNA follows: TGCAGCGTTGAATTTAAGGGGAAGGGATCCTACGAGCAGTACTTC. Amino acid sequence: CSVEFKGKGSYEQYF.

Only a few counts were recorded for this clone. This chain uses TRBV5-1 with TRBJ2-5; TRBD1 matches at 11 bases. V lost 0 bases and J lost 4; bases outside the gene matches: 2. The CDR3 is made up of 15 amino acids. The germline gives CDR1 SGHRS, CDR2 YFSETQ. This CDR3 reads CASSLEGTGGETQYF. CDR3 in DNA: TGCGCCAGCAGCTTGGAAGGGACAGGGGGAGAGACCCAGTACTTC.

The chain combines TRBV19 with TRBJ1-1; D unclear. Trimming took 2 bases from V and 0 from J, leaving 4 bases between them. This CDR3 has 13 amino acids. Germline CDR1 and CDR2: LNHDA and SQIVND (reference sequence). CDR3 protein: CASSIPLNTEAFF. CDR3 in DNA: TGTGCCAGTAGTATACCCTTGAACACTGAAGCTTTCTTT.

This clone was counted a few times. The chain carries TRBV20-1 and TRBJ2-7; 8 nucleotides match TRBD1. The CDR3 length is 11 residues. Germline V CDR1 and CDR2: DFQATT, SNEGSKA (reference sequence). V shed 0 bases and J 10 bases; nucleotides not matched to a gene: 2. The CDR3 coding sequence is TGCAGTGCTAGAGAAGGGACAGGCCAGTACTTC. This translates into CSAREGTGQYF.

The V gene is TRBV5-4, the J gene TRBJ2-1; 7 positions agree with TRBD1. CDR1 is SGHNT, CDR2 YYREEE, per germline (reference sequence). Trimming took 4 bases from V and 8 from J; bases not matched to a gene: 9. This CDR3 has 14 residues. The CDR3 region has the DNA TGTGCCAGCAGCCTCAACAGGGGAAAAGATGAGCAGTTCTTC. It translates to CASSLNRGKDEQFF.

This chain connects TRBV19 to TRBJ2-7; 8 bases match TRBD1. CDR3 length: 17 amino acids. Germline CDR1 is LNHDA and CDR2 is SQIVND (reference sequence). The trim removed 5 bases at V and 2 bases at J, leaving 14 bases unmatched. In nucleotides, the CDR3 is TGTGCCAGTAGTGGGTCAGGGGGCGCGTTTGGCCCCTACGAGCAGTACTTC. Amino acids: CASSGSGGAFGPYEQYF.